These T cell receptor beta chains were read from a single sample in a study of T-cell memory formation after mild COVID-19. One entry per CDR3 protein, called by TCRdb with MiXCR from the 5' RACE reads. The sample contains 250,000 to 350,000 distinct CDR3 sequences, approximately 19% of which appear only once. Sequenced material: PBMCs or a T cell subset sorted from them (not recorded which). Every receptor here comes from a man aged 18 to 30 who had mild COVID-19 (a few samples of this study predate the infection). Cell type and time point are not known. The CDR3 runs from the conserved cysteine through the conserved F or W. Each record gives: D gene, J gene, V gene, clone size, CDR3 protein, CDR3 DNA. The D gene is left open where the match is weak. Not all rows give a size; the values are once, few, many and, for expanded clones, a class.

TRBD2 TRBJ2-2 TRBV5-1 . CASRDGTTNTGELFF TGCGCCAGCAGAGACGGGACTACAAACACCGGGGAGCTGTTTTTT
. TRBJ2-6 TRBV5-1 . CASSVGRGANVLTF TGCGCCAGCAGCGTAGGTCGGGGGGCCAACGTCCTGACTTTC
. TRBJ1-2 TRBV5-1 once CASGKTGLPYGYTF TGCGCCAGCGGAAAGACGGGACTACCATATGGCTACACCTTC
TRBD2 TRBJ2-3 TRBV6-1 . CATRIGGGTDTQYF TGTGCCACCCGTATCGGGGGGGGCACAGATACGCAGTATTTT
. TRBJ1-1 TRBV7-2 few CASSPRAGDTEAFF TGTGCCAGCAGCCCAAGGGCCGGGGACACTGAAGCTTTCTTT
. TRBJ2-6 TRBV4-1 . CASSPFQIRSSGANVLTF TGCGCCAGCAGCCCTTTCCAAATCAGGAGCTCTGGGGCCAACGTCCTGACTTTC
. TRBJ2-5 TRBV19 . CASSPSGTRTQYF TGTGCCAGTAGTCCTTCCGGGACGAGGACCCAGTACTTC
TRBD1 TRBJ1-1 TRBV10-3 . CAISYLEGATEAFF TGTGCCATCAGTTACTTGGAGGGGGCGACTGAAGCTTTCTTT
. TRBJ1-5 TRBV12-3/TRBV12-4 . CASSLAGIPYQPQHF TGTGCCAGCAGTTTAGCGGGAATTCCTTATCAGCCCCAGCATTTT
TRBD1 TRBJ1-1 TRBV7-2 few CAPGVLTGNFEAFF TGTGCCCCCGGGGTCCTGACAGGGAATTTTGAAGCTTTCTTT
. TRBJ2-3 TRBV4-1 few CASSQDSQVADTQYF TGCGCCAGCAGCCAAGATTCTCAGGTAGCGGATACGCAGTATTTT
. TRBJ1-1 TRBV20-1 . CSASAGQGTEAFF TGCAGTGCTAGTGCCGGGCAGGGCACTGAAGCTTTCTTT
. TRBJ2-4 TRBV12-3/TRBV12-4 few CASSPRDTLAKNIQYF TGTGCCAGCAGCCCCCGGGATACCCTAGCCAAAAACATTCAGTACTTC
. TRBJ2-7 TRBV12-3/TRBV12-4 . CASKDGSGHSYEQYF TGTGCCAGCAAAGATGGGAGCGGCCACTCCTACGAGCAGTACTTC